This T cell receptor beta chain emerged from a study of neurological immune-mediated disorders. Trimming took off 6 bases at V and 2 bases at J, with 11 bases between the two ends. CDR3 length: 15 residues. The germline V gene encodes CDR1 WSHSY and CDR2 SAAADI. Unsorted libraries were prepared from 2 million PBMCs that had been stored at -80 C. Synthesis of cDNA was accomplished via 5'RACE employing 10-nucleotide random UMIs. TCRdb used MiXCR to reprocess the 5' RACE reads, holding one entry per CDR3 protein. Here the sample spans approximately 100,000 distinct CDR3 sequences, 3.5% to 4% being singletons. In this sample, this clonotype turned up many times. Its specificity is unknown. Whole-study findings and limits: Neither clinical nor MRI features were associated with the multiple sclerosis repertoire cluster.

This chain joins TRBV10-2 and TRBJ2-6; a possible D gene is TRBD2 (6 bases). The receptor's source is a woman younger than 35 with multiple sclerosis. Sequencing input: PBMCs. CDR3 in amino acids: CASSERVTGANVLTF. CDR3 bases: TGCGCCAGCAGCGAGCGGGTTACTGGGGCCAACGTCCTGACTTTC.